The source of this TCR beta chain is a study of control samples from healthy donors and cancer patients. Produced via immunoSEQ multiplex PCR; TCRdb's table is partial and in-frame only. The table has approximately 74,000 clones, roughly 93% seen once. Trimming cost V 10 bases and J 10 bases, with 16 bases left between them. The germline gives CDR1 MNHEY, CDR2 SVGAGI. The CDR3 has 11 amino acids. The sequence came from a woman aged 25 to 39 in good health. The chain uses TRBV6-5 and TRBJ1-1; D is possibly TRBD1 (5 bases). What was sequenced was blood. CDR3 sequence (DNA): TGTGCCACCAAGGAGGGGATAGGAGCTTTCTTT. It translates to CATKEGIGAFF.